Described below is a single TCR beta chain sequence and its context. This clone has a single count. Its recognized antigen is unknown. The record has no base qualities; no much larger clone is one base away. The CDR3 regions of human TCRbeta chains were analyzed by immunosequencing. In the paper's pipeline: Repertoire TCRs were checked for matches against a reference library of SARS-CoV-2-specific TCRs that had been generated using the MIRA antigen-specificity platform. Breadth was defined as the fraction of unique TCRs that were SARS-CoV-2-associated. Depth was defined as the fraction of total T cells that were SARS-CoV-2-associated. Using the MIRA data, each spike-specific TCR was assigned both to the spike region to which the TCR was reactive and to a CD4 or CD8 class. Log10-transformed breadth and depth values were compared by one-way ANOVA with Sidak's multiple comparisons tests. Sourced from immuneACCESS, this table was stored by TCRdb with only in-frame sequences that have V and J called. A share of the clones is absent; for the studies checked, an unresolved V gene accounts for under half, and the remainder has no known explanation. That table is the source of V, J and clone size, and D and trimming were worked out from the DNA. This sample comprises 200,000 or so clones, roughly 92% of them detected only once. Under 11% of the sample belongs to the ten largest clones.

CDR1 and CDR2 were assigned from the germline V gene as KGHDR and SFDVKD. Trimming takes 10 bases from V and 0 bases from J, and the germline ends sit 13 bases apart. The CDR3 has 14 amino acids, counting the end cysteine and phenylalanine. The entry retains the CDR3 DNA only, 42 bases that are in frame from base 1. The data are from a study of T cell responses to AZD1222 COVID-19 vaccine (TCRdb year 2021). Some background on the complete study: AZD1222 recipients whose second dose came at about 4 weeks and those whose second dose came at about 12 weeks were combined into one group, since spike-specific TCR depth and breadth did not differ between the two schedules. A total of over 230 trial participants underwent TCR sequencing, of whom 200 to 220 had received two doses of AZD1222 and around 25 had received two doses of the MenACWY control vaccine. Trial participants were enrolled by age into subgroups of 18-55, 56-69 and 70-plus years, and around 150, 28 and 57 TCR-sequenced participants, respectively, were included in these subgroups.

What this sample's time point label stands for: baseline before first vaccination. Vaccinee samples came from UK trials COV001 and COV002, including a single-blind randomized controlled phase 2/3 trial of AZD1222 (ChAdOx1 nCoV-19) in healthy adults. Trial participant PBMC samples were collected at day 0 and day 28 after the second dose for TCRbeta chain sequencing. Points the paper makes about the study in general: The whole spike protein was spanned by vaccine-associated CD4 TCRs, and dominant responses were seen in regions 160-218 and 743-854. Conclusions about previously exposed vaccinees were limited because only a handful of AZD1222 recipients were SARS-CoV-2 seropositive at baseline. Participants were mostly white British, with more females than males. The authors suggested clonal diversity may have been underestimated. Spike-specific TCR breadth and depth rose significantly after two AZD1222 doses compared with day 0 and with MenACWY recipients. Because no day 14 peak-response samples were available, the repertoires could be characterized only after the peak T cell response. Reportedly, almost half of the unique spike-specific TCRs recognized epitopes lying outside the regions that are mutated in the B.1.351 and B.1.1.7 variants. In the small 56-69-year group, the increase in depth fell short of significance, most likely because of low power.

The source is an adult in good health. The source was peripheral blood, collected on day 0 of AZD1222 vaccination. The sequence joins TRBV24-1 to TRBJ2-3, with the D gene possibly TRBD1 or TRBD2, each one fitting 5 bases. The DNA sequence is as follows: TGTGCCACTAAGACCGGGGCAAGCACAGATACGCAGTATTTT. Its protein is CATKTGASTDTQYF.